Sequencing of this T cell receptor (beta chain) was carried out in a study of T cell repertoires in cytomegalovirus infection. In TCRdb, the reads were re-called with MiXCR into one record per CDR3 protein. The sample records roughly 220,000 distinct CDR3 sequences, less than 50% being singletons. A note on this clonotype: Its antigen is not known.

Trimming shortened V by 1 base and J by 4 bases, and 11 bases separated the two germline ends. CDR3 length: 15 residues. The germline gives CDR1 MGHRA, CDR2 YSYEKL. Whole-study results and caveats: Dominant in the ex vivo response were TCR beta clonotypes restricted by HLA-C and specific for CMV. Pooled public TCR beta family frequency picked out CMV carriers with the relevant HLA.

The specimen was CD8+ T cells from cultured PBMCs, collected from culture after CMV antigen stimulation. This chain connects TRBV4-1 to TRBJ1-5; D call uncertain. The sequence derives from a human donor in good health (CMV status not recorded). Some clones in this sample may be carry-over from other donors' samples. The CDR3: CASSQAWQENQPQHF. As DNA, the CDR3 is TGCGCCAGCAGCCAAGCATGGCAGGAAAATCAGCCCCAGCATTTT.